This entry describes one TCR beta chain. The antigen remains unidentified. This specimen comes from a study of monozygotic twins with cystic fibrosis. For the study at large: Library input was around 3.2 micrograms of fragmented DNA, with roughly 14 PCR cycles. Study findings and constraints: J usage was most co-twin-similar in 8 of 16 pairs, V in 13.

Here immunoSEQ multiplex PCR was the method, and the copy in TCRdb shows in-frame clones only, minus some. The table shows around 20,000 clones, with 87% occurring only once. Sequenced: blood. The source of this sequence is a woman aged 30 to 39 with cystic fibrosis.

In DNA, the CDR3 is TGCAGCGTCGCCCGGACTAGCGGCACAGATACGCAGTATTTT. This sequence encodes CSVARTSGTDTQYF. This chain links TRBV29-1 with TRBJ2-3; 9 nucleotides agree with TRBD2. The CDR3 sequence is 14 residues long. Germline V gene sequence: CDR1 SQVTM, CDR2 ANQGSEA. V dropped 6 bases and J dropped 1; count of bases not matched to a gene: 5.